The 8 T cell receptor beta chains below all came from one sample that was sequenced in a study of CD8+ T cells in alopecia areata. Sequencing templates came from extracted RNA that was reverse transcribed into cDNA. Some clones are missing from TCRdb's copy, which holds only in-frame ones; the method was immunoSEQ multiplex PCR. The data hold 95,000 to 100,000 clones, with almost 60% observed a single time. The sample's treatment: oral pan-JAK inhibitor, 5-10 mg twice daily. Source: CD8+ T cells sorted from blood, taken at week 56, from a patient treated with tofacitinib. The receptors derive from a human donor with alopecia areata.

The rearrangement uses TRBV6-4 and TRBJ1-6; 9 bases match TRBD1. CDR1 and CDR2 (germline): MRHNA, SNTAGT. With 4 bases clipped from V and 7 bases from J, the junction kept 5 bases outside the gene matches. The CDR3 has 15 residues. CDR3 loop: CASSAGGQGNSPLHF. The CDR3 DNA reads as TGTGCCAGCAGTGCCGGCGGACAGGGGAATTCACCCCTCCACTTT.

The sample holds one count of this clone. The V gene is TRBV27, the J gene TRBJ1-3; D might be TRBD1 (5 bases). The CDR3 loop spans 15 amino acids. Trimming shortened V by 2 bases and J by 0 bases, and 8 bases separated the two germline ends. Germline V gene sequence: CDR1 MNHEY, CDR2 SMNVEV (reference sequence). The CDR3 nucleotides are TGTGCCAGCAGTTTACACACAGGCTCTGGAAACACCATATATTTT. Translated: CASSLHTGSGNTIYF.

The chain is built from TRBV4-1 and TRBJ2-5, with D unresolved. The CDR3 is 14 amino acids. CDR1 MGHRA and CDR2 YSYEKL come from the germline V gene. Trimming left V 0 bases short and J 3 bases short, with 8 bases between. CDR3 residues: CASSQEDSKETQYF. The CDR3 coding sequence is TGCGCCAGCAGCCAAGAAGACTCAAAAGAGACCCAGTACTTC.

The CDR3 loop reads CASSLTDSGNTIYF. CDR3 sequence (DNA): TGTGCCAGCAGCTTGACTGACTCTGGAAACACCATATATTTT. This chain uses TRBV7-6 with TRBJ1-3, with no clear D. Germline V lookup: CDR1 SGHVS, CDR2 FNYEAQ. V lost 3 bases to trimming and J lost 0 bases, with 6 bases between them. The CDR3 has 14 amino acids.

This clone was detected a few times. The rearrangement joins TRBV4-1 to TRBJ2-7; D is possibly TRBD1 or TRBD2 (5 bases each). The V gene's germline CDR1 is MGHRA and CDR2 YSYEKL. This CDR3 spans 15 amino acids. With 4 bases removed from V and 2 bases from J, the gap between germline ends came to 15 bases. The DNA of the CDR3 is TGCGCCAGCAGCCGAATAGGGGACGGGCCCTACGAGCAGTACTTC. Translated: CASSRIGDGPYEQYF.

The CDR3 spells CATSRERTGGRETQYF. The DNA for the CDR3 is TGTGCCACCAGCAGGGAGAGGACAGGGGGAAGAGAGACCCAGTACTTC. The chain is built from TRBV15 and TRBJ2-5; TRBD1 matches at 10 bases. This CDR3 spans 16 amino acids. The V gene's germline CDR1 is LNHNV and CDR2 YYDKDF (reference sequence). The ends lost 3 bases at V and 4 bases at J; junction bases unmatched: 8.

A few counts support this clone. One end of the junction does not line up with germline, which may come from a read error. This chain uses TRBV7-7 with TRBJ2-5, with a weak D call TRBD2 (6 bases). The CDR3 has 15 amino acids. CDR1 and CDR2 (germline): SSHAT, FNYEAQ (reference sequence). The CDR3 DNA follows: TGTGCTAGCAGCCATAGCGGAGGGAAGGGAGAGACCCAGTACTTC. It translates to CASSHSGGKGETQYF.

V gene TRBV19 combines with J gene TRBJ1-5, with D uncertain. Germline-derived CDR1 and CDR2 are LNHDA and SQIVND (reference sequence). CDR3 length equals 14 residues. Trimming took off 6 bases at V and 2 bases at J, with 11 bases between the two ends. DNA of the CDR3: TGTGCCAGTAGCCTCGGTGGGGGCAATCAGCCCCAGCATTTT. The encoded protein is CASSLGGGNQPQHF.